This T cell receptor (beta chain) was profiled in a study of blood T cell repertoires in COVID-19. Seattle participants joined during active infection and were tracked over time. Per germline, CDR1 KGHDR and CDR2 SFDVKD. Trimming at V came to 6 bases and at J to 6 bases, leaving 7 bases not matched to a gene. CDR3 length: 15 amino acids. TCRdb's table, derived via immunoSEQ multiplex PCR, lists solely in-frame clones and lacks some. The table lists 150,000 to 180,000 clones, approximately 85% of them singletons. This chain connects TRBV24-1 to TRBJ2-3; TRBD2 matches at 11 bases. The sequenced sample consisted of peripheral blood. The sequence was collected from a man between 60 and 70 years old with COVID-19, enrolled during active disease. Here the CDR3 reads CATSHTSGRGDTQYF. Here the CDR3 DNA reads TGTGCCACCAGTCACACTAGCGGGAGAGGGGATACGCAGTATTTT.